This TCR beta chain was retrieved from a study of Graves' ophthalmopathy and Graves' hyperthyroidism. RNA transcripts were the template, and TCR beta CDR3 regions were amplified from them. Amplification began with first-round RT-PCR using HTBI primers, then second-round multiplex PCR was performed. TCRdb recomputed calls from the multiplex PCR reads with MiXCR, one row per CDR3 protein. Here the sample spans 350,000 to 450,000 distinct CDR3 sequences, 15% to 20% being singletons. This clonotype was seen at least ten times. The TCR was taken from a woman aged 18 to 35 with Graves' ophthalmopathy. Sequencing used peripheral blood.

CDR3 in amino acids: CASGLAGSRGPYGYTF. In DNA, the CDR3 is TGTGCTAGTGGACTCGCCGGAAGTCGGGGTCCCTATGGCTACACCTTC. V usage is TRBV12-5 and J usage is TRBJ1-2; no definite D call. This CDR3 is built from 16 residues. V lost 6 bases and J lost 4, with 21 bases in between. Germline V lookup: CDR1 LGHNT, CDR2 FRNRAP.